These T cell receptor beta chains were read from a single sample in a study of cytomegalovirus exposure and HLA in healthy donors. The assay was immunoSEQ multiplex PCR, and TCRdb's table has in-frame clones only and misses some. The top ten clones hold roughly 9.8% of a sample with more than 95,000 clones, 65% of them seen once. Sequencing was done on a sample of PBMCs. The receptor set was obtained from a woman aged 40 to 50 in good health and CMV-seropositive. CDR3s include the opening cysteine and the closing phenylalanine or tryptophan. The order of the fields is J gene, D gene, clone size, V gene, CDR3 DNA, CDR3 protein. A D gene is named only where the DNA matches it firmly. Clone size, where shown, is once, few, many, or a class for clones that have expanded.

J gene: TRBJ2-2
D gene: TRBD2
clone size: NA
V gene: TRBV11-3
CDR3 DNA: TGTGCCAGCAGCAGTGTCTCGGGAGGGATCGCCGGGGAGCTGTTTTTT
CDR3 protein: CASSSVSGGIAGELFF

J gene: TRBJ2-2
D gene: TRBD1
clone size: NA
V gene: TRBV5-6
CDR3 DNA: TGTGCCAGCAGCGGGGGACAGGGGGCCTGGAACACCGGGGAGCTGTTTTTT
CDR3 protein: CASSGGQGAWNTGELFF

J gene: TRBJ2-3
D gene: TRBD2
clone size: few
V gene: TRBV6-1
CDR3 DNA: TGTGCCAGCAGTGAACGGACTAGCCTTCTTAAAGATACGCAGTATTTT
CDR3 protein: CASSERTSLLKDTQYF

J gene: TRBJ2-4
D gene: NA
clone size: NA
V gene: TRBV7-9
CDR3 DNA: TGTTCCAGCAGCACTACCACGAACATTCAGTACTTC
CDR3 protein: CSSSTTTNIQYF

J gene: TRBJ1-3
D gene: NA
clone size: NA
V gene: TRBV25-1
CDR3 DNA: TGTGCCAGCAGTGAGGGCAGGTCTGGAAACACCATATATTTT
CDR3 protein: CASSEGRSGNTIYF

J gene: TRBJ1-3
D gene: NA
clone size: NA
V gene: TRBV5-1
CDR3 DNA: TGCGCCAGCAGCTTGGATGGCAGCTCTGGAAACACCATATATTTT
CDR3 protein: CASSLDGSSGNTIYF

J gene: TRBJ1-2
D gene: NA
clone size: once
V gene: TRBV13
CDR3 DNA: TGTGCCAGCAACTCGGGACTATCCATTTATGGCTACACCTTC
CDR3 protein: CASNSGLSIYGYTF

J gene: TRBJ1-3
D gene: TRBD1
clone size: once
V gene: TRBV18
CDR3 DNA: TGTGCCAGCTCATACCAGGGGGCCGAGGCGGGAAACACCATATATTTT
CDR3 protein: CASSYQGAEAGNTIYF

J gene: TRBJ2-7
D gene: NA
clone size: NA
V gene: TRBV4-1
CDR3 DNA: TGCGCCAGCAGCCAAGATCAGAGGGAACCCTACGAGCAGTACTTC
CDR3 protein: CASSQDQREPYEQYF

J gene: TRBJ2-6
D gene: NA
clone size: NA
V gene: TRBV7-9
CDR3 DNA: TGTTCCAGCAGCCCCTCTAACGGGGGTTTGACCAACGTCCTGACTTTC
CDR3 protein: CSSSPSNGGLTNVLTF

J gene: TRBJ2-3
D gene: NA
clone size: NA
V gene: TRBV6-6
CDR3 DNA: TGTGCCAGCACGTCTCGACAGGGCACAGATACGCAGTATTTT
CDR3 protein: CASTSRQGTDTQYF

J gene: TRBJ1-5
D gene: TRBD1
clone size: NA
V gene: TRBV2
CDR3 DNA: TGTGCCAGCAACGGGGGACAGGGTAGGGGCATGAATCAGCCCCAGCATTTT
CDR3 protein: CASNGGQGRGMNQPQHF

J gene: TRBJ1-5
D gene: TRBD1
clone size: NA
V gene: TRBV25-1
CDR3 DNA: TGTGCCAGCAGTGAAACAGGACAGGGCGAACAGCCCCAGCATTTT
CDR3 protein: CASSETGQGEQPQHF

J gene: TRBJ2-1
D gene: TRBD2
clone size: NA
V gene: TRBV19
CDR3 DNA: TGTGCCAGTGGGGCTAGCGGGAGTTTTTATGAGCAGTTCTTC
CDR3 protein: CASGASGSFYEQFF

J gene: TRBJ1-4
D gene: NA
clone size: NA
V gene: TRBV19
CDR3 DNA: TGTGCCAGTAAACAAGCGGCTAATGAAAAACTGTTTTTT
CDR3 protein: CASKQAANEKLFF

J gene: TRBJ1-2
D gene: NA
clone size: few
V gene: TRBV7-9
CDR3 DNA: TGTTCCAGCAGCTCCGACAGCCTACTCGTGTTC
CDR3 protein: CSSSSDSLLVF

J gene: TRBJ1-6
D gene: NA
clone size: NA
V gene: TRBV5-1
CDR3 DNA: TGCGCCAGCAGCCTCGGCTCCTATAATTCACCCCTCCACTTT
CDR3 protein: CASSLGSYNSPLHF

J gene: TRBJ2-7
D gene: NA
clone size: NA
V gene: TRBV28
CDR3 DNA: TGTGCCAGCAGTCCCCGACGGGAGCCGGGCGAGCAGTACTTC
CDR3 protein: CASSPRREPGEQYF

J gene: TRBJ2-7
D gene: NA
clone size: few
V gene: TRBV28
CDR3 DNA: TGTGCCAGCAGTTCAAAAGGGAGTGAGCAGTACTTC
CDR3 protein: CASSSKGSEQYF

J gene: TRBJ1-6
D gene: NA
clone size: NA
V gene: TRBV7-2
CDR3 DNA: TGTGCCAGCAGCTTAAGCGGAGAGAATTCACCCCTCCACTTT
CDR3 protein: CASSLSGENSPLHF

J gene: TRBJ1-4
D gene: NA
clone size: NA
V gene: TRBV19
CDR3 DNA: TGTGCCAGTAGTTTACTCAATGAAAAACTGTTTTTT
CDR3 protein: CASSLLNEKLFF

J gene: TRBJ1-3
D gene: TRBD1
clone size: NA
V gene: TRBV7-2
CDR3 DNA: TGTGCCAGCAGCTACAGGGGGACCCCTGGAAACACCATATATTTT
CDR3 protein: CASSYRGTPGNTIYF

J gene: TRBJ2-7
D gene: TRBD2
clone size: NA
V gene: TRBV6-5
CDR3 DNA: TGTGCCAGCAGTTACTCGCGGCGGGAGGGCCGGAACGAGCAGTACTTC
CDR3 protein: CASSYSRREGRNEQYF

J gene: TRBJ2-5
D gene: NA
clone size: NA
V gene: TRBV19
CDR3 DNA: TGTGCCAGTGGTCAGGGACAAGAGACCCAGTACTTC
CDR3 protein: CASGQGQETQYF

J gene: TRBJ2-1
D gene: NA
clone size: NA
V gene: TRBV6-4
CDR3 DNA: TGTGCCAGCAGTGAAAGATCAAGGGGGAATGAGCAGTTCTTC
CDR3 protein: CASSERSRGNEQFF

J gene: TRBJ2-7
D gene: TRBD2
clone size: NA
V gene: TRBV7-2
CDR3 DNA: TGTGCCAGCAGCCCCCTAGCGGGAGGGAAAAACGAGCAGTACTTC
CDR3 protein: CASSPLAGGKNEQYF

J gene: TRBJ2-7
D gene: TRBD1
clone size: NA
V gene: TRBV28
CDR3 DNA: TGTGCCAGCAGTTTTGGGGGACAGGCCTACGAGCAGTACTTC
CDR3 protein: CASSFGGQAYEQYF

J gene: TRBJ2-7
D gene: NA
clone size: NA
V gene: TRBV6-5
CDR3 DNA: TGTGCCAGCAGTTACGGGAGCGCCGACTACGAGCAGTACTTC
CDR3 protein: CASSYGSADYEQYF

J gene: TRBJ2-1
D gene: TRBD2
clone size: NA
V gene: TRBV6-5
CDR3 DNA: TGTGCCAGCAGTTATCGGACTAGCGGGAACAATGAGCAGTTCTTC
CDR3 protein: CASSYRTSGNNEQFF

J gene: TRBJ2-4
D gene: TRBD2
clone size: NA
V gene: TRBV7-2
CDR3 DNA: TGTGCCAGCAGCTTAGCGTCTAGCGGGAGGATGGGTAACATTCAGTACTTC
CDR3 protein: CASSLASSGRMGNIQYF

J gene: TRBJ1-6
D gene: NA
clone size: NA
V gene: TRBV2
CDR3 DNA: TGTGCCAGCCACAAACAGGGTCCGTTTTCACCCCTCCACTTT
CDR3 protein: CASHKQGPFSPLHF

J gene: TRBJ2-4
D gene: TRBD2
clone size: NA
V gene: TRBV11-1
CDR3 DNA: TGTGCCAGCAGCTTGGGAGCAAGACTAGCGGGAGAGGACATTCAGTACTTC
CDR3 protein: CASSLGARLAGEDIQYF

J gene: TRBJ2-2
D gene: NA
clone size: once
V gene: TRBV14
CDR3 DNA: TGTGCCAGCAGCCAATGGCGGAACGGGGAGCTGTTTTTT
CDR3 protein: CASSQWRNGELFF

J gene: TRBJ2-7
D gene: NA
clone size: NA
V gene: TRBV7-2
CDR3 DNA: TGTGCCAGCACCCAAGACGGGGGCTCCTACGAGCAGTACTTC
CDR3 protein: CASTQDGGSYEQYF

J gene: TRBJ1-2
D gene: NA
clone size: NA
V gene: TRBV9
CDR3 DNA: TGTGCCAGCAGCAAAAGCGCGGGGGTGGATGGCTACACCTTC
CDR3 protein: CASSKSAGVDGYTF

J gene: TRBJ2-7
D gene: TRBD2
clone size: NA
V gene: TRBV27
CDR3 DNA: TGTGCCAGCAGTCCAGGACTAGCCTACGAGCAGTACTTC
CDR3 protein: CASSPGLAYEQYF

J gene: TRBJ2-1
D gene: NA
clone size: once
V gene: TRBV7-9
CDR3 DNA: TGTGCCAGCAGCTTTAGTCTAGTAGGGGTTTACAATGAGCAGTTCTTC
CDR3 protein: CASSFSLVGVYNEQFF

J gene: TRBJ1-1
D gene: NA
clone size: NA
V gene: TRBV25-1
CDR3 DNA: TGTGCCAGCAGTGGGAACAGGCAGCGGGGGGCTTTCTTT
CDR3 protein: CASSGNRQRGAFF

J gene: TRBJ1-5
D gene: NA
clone size: NA
V gene: TRBV4-1
CDR3 DNA: TGCGCCAGCAGCCAAGTCTACCCGAAAAGCCATTATCAGCCCCAGCATTTT
CDR3 protein: CASSQVYPKSHYQPQHF

J gene: TRBJ2-7
D gene: TRBD2
clone size: NA
V gene: TRBV6-1
CDR3 DNA: TGTGCCAGCAGTGATACCCTGGGACTAGCGGGCAGCTCCTACGAGCAGTACTTC
CDR3 protein: CASSDTLGLAGSSYEQYF

J gene: TRBJ2-5
D gene: TRBD2
clone size: NA
V gene: TRBV6-1
CDR3 DNA: TGTGCCAGCAGTGAAGGGCTAGCGGGATCGGGAGAGACCCAGTACTTC
CDR3 protein: CASSEGLAGSGETQYF

J gene: TRBJ2-7
D gene: NA
clone size: NA
V gene: TRBV6-5
CDR3 DNA: TGTGCCAGCAGTTACAGTTCAGGGCTCCCCTACGAGCAGTACTTC
CDR3 protein: CASSYSSGLPYEQYF

J gene: TRBJ2-1
D gene: TRBD1
clone size: few
V gene: TRBV23-1
CDR3 DNA: TGCGCCAGCAGTCAATCTTGGGACAGACTCTACAATGAGCAGTTCTTC
CDR3 protein: CASSQSWDRLYNEQFF

J gene: TRBJ2-7
D gene: NA
clone size: NA
V gene: TRBV7-9
CDR3 DNA: TGTGCCAGCAGCCAAGGGGCCGAGCAGTACTTC
CDR3 protein: CASSQGAEQYF

J gene: TRBJ1-1
D gene: TRBD1
clone size: NA
V gene: TRBV6-5
CDR3 DNA: TGTGCCAGCAGTGACAGGGGTGCGAACACTGAAGCTTTCTTT
CDR3 protein: CASSDRGANTEAFF

J gene: TRBJ2-7
D gene: TRBD2
clone size: NA
V gene: TRBV18
CDR3 DNA: TGTGCCAGCTTACTAGCGGGAGTGCTCTACGAGCAGTACTTC
CDR3 protein: CASLLAGVLYEQYF

J gene: TRBJ2-7
D gene: TRBD1
clone size: NA
V gene: TRBV18
CDR3 DNA: TGTGCCAGCGCCAAAACAGGGGGCTCCTACGAGCAGTACTTC
CDR3 protein: CASAKTGGSYEQYF

J gene: TRBJ2-7
D gene: TRBD2
clone size: NA
V gene: TRBV6-5
CDR3 DNA: TGTGCCAGCAGTTATGCGGCTAGCGGCTCCTACGAGCAGTACTTC
CDR3 protein: CASSYAASGSYEQYF

J gene: TRBJ2-7
D gene: TRBD2
clone size: few
V gene: TRBV19
CDR3 DNA: TGTGCCAGTAGTATTTTCTTAGCGGGCGAGCAGTACTTC
CDR3 protein: CASSIFLAGEQYF

J gene: TRBJ2-7
D gene: NA
clone size: NA
V gene: TRBV19
CDR3 DNA: TGTGCCAGTAGTTCAGGGATTAGTTACGAGCAGTACTTC
CDR3 protein: CASSSGISYEQYF

J gene: TRBJ2-5
D gene: NA
clone size: NA
V gene: TRBV4-1
CDR3 DNA: TGCGCCAGCAGCCAACGGACTGCGCAACCTAAAGAGACCCAGTACTTC
CDR3 protein: CASSQRTAQPKETQYF

J gene: TRBJ1-2
D gene: NA
clone size: NA
V gene: TRBV4-1
CDR3 DNA: TGCGCCAGCAGCCAAGTAGCTCTAGGCTATGGCTACACCTTC
CDR3 protein: CASSQVALGYGYTF

J gene: TRBJ2-4
D gene: TRBD2
clone size: once
V gene: TRBV5-1
CDR3 DNA: TGCGCCAGCAGCTTGTATACGGCTAGCGGGAGACAAAACAGCATTCAGTACTTC
CDR3 protein: CASSLYTASGRQNSIQYF

J gene: TRBJ2-3
D gene: NA
clone size: NA
V gene: TRBV19
CDR3 DNA: TGTGCCAGTAGCCCGTCTTTAGATACGCAGTATTTT
CDR3 protein: CASSPSLDTQYF